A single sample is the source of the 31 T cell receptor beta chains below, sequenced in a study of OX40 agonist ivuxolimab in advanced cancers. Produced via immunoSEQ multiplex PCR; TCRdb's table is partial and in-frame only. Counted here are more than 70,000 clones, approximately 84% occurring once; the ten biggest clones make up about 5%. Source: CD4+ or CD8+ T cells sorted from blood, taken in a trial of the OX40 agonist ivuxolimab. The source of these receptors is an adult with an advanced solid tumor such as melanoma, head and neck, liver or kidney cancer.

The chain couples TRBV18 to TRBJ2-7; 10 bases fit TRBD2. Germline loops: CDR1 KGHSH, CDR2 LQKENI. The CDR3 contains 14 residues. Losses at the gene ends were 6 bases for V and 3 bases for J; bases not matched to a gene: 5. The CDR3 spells CASSTSGIDYEQYF. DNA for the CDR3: TGTGCCAGCTCCACTAGCGGGATCGACTACGAGCAGTACTTC.

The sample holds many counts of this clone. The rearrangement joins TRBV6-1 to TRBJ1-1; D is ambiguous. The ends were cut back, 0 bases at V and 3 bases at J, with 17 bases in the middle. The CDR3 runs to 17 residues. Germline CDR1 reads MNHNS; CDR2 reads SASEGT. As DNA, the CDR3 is TGTGCCAGCAGTGAAGCCTTGATGGGCGTGTGGCACACTGAAGCTTTCTTT. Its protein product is CASSEALMGVWHTEAFF.

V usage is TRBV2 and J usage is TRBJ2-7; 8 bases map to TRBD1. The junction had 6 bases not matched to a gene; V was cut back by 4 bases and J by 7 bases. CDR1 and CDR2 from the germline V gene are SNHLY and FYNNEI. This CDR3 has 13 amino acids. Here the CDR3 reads CASSGWTGTEQYF. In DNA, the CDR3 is TGTGCCAGCAGTGGATGGACAGGGACTGAGCAGTACTTC.

CDR3 loop: CASSSDSTDTQYF. The CDR3 DNA reads as TGCGCCAGCAGCTCTGACAGCACAGATACGCAGTATTTT. V usage is TRBV5-1 and J usage is TRBJ2-3; D remains ambiguous. Germline V gene lookup returns CDR1 SGHRS and CDR2 YFSETQ. The CDR3 is 13 amino acids. The ends were cut back, 3 bases at V and 0 bases at J, with 5 bases in the middle.

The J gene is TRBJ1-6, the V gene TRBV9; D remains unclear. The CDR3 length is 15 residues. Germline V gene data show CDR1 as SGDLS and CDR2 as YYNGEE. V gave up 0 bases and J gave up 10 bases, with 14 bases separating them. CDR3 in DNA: TGTGCCAGCAGCGTAGATCTCAGCGCCCGGTCACCCCTCCACTTT. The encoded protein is CASSVDLSARSPLHF. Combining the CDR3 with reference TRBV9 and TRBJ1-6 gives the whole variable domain DSGVTQTPKHLITATGQRVTLRCSPRSGDLSVYWYQQSLDQGLQFLIQYYNGEERAKGNILERFSAQQFPDLHSELNLSSLELGDSALYFCASSVDLSARSPLHFGNGTRLTVT.

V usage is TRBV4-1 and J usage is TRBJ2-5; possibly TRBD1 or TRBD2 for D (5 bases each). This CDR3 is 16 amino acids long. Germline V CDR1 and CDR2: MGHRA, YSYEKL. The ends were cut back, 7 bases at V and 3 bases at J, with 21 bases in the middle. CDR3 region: CASTRGLGQPEETQYF. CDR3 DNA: TGCGCCAGCACCCGAGGGCTCGGACAACCTGAAGAGACCCAGTACTTC.

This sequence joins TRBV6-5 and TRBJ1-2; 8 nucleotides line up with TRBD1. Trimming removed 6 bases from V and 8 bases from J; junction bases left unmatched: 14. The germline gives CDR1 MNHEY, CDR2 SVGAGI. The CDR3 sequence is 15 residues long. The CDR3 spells CASSSIGQGIGGYTF. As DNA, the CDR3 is TGTGCCAGCAGCTCCATCGGACAGGGAATAGGGGGCTACACCTTC.

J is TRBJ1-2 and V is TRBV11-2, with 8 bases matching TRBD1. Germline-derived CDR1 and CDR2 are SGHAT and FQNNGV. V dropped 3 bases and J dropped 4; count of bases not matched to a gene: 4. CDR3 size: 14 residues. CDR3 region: CASSFSGGSYGYTF. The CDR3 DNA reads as TGTGCCAGCAGCTTTTCAGGGGGCTCCTATGGCTACACCTTC.

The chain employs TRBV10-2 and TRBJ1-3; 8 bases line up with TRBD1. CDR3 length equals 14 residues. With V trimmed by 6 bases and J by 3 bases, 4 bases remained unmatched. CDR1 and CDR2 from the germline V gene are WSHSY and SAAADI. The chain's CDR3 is CASSRGLDGNTIYF. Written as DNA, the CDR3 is TGCGCCAGCAGCAGGGGGCTGGATGGAAACACCATATATTTT.

CDR3 coding DNA: TGTGCCAGCAGGATGGGACAGGGCATCTATGGCTACACCTTC. Translation: CASRMGQGIYGYTF. V is TRBV7-9 and J is TRBJ1-2; 9 bases are a match to TRBD1. This CDR3 has 14 residues. The junction had 6 bases not matched to a gene; V was cut back by 6 bases and J by 4 bases. Germline loops: CDR1 SEHNR, CDR2 FQNEAQ (reference sequence).

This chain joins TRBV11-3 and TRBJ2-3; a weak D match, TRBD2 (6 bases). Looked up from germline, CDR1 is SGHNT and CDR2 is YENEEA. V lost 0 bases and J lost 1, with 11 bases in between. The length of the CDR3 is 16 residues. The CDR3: CASSLEWGVGTDTQYF. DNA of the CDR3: TGTGCCAGCAGCTTAGAGTGGGGGGTTGGCACAGATACGCAGTATTTT.

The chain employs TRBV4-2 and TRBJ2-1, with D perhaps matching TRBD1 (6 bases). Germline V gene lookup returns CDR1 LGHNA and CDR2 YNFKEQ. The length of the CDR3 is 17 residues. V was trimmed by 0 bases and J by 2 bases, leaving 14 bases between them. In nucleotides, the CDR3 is TGTGCCAGCAGCCAAGAGCCCAAGGGGGAGCCCTACAATGAGCAGTTCTTC. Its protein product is CASSQEPKGEPYNEQFF.

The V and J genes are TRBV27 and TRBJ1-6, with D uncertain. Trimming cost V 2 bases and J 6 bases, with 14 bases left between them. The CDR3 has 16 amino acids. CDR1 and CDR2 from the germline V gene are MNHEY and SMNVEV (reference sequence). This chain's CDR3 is CASSLHQAVGNSPLHF. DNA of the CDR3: TGTGCCAGCAGTTTACATCAGGCAGTAGGTAATTCACCCCTCCACTTT.

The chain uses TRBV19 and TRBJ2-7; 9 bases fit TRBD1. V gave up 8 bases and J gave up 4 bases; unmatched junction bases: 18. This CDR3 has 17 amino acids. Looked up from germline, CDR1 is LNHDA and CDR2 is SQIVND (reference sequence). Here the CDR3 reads CASGWARPGQGGYEQYF. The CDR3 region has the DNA TGTGCCAGTGGCTGGGCACGTCCGGGACAGGGAGGGTACGAGCAGTACTTC.

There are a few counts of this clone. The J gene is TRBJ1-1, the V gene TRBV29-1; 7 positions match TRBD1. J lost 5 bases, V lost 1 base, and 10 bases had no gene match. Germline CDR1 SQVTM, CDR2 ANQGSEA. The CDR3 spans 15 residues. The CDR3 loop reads CSVEGETGRRTEAFF. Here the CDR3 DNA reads TGCAGCGTTGAAGGGGAGACAGGGAGGAGGACTGAAGCTTTCTTT.

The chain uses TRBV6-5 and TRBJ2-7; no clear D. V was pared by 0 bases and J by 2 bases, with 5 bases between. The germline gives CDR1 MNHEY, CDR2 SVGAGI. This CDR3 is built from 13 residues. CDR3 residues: CASSYSNTYEQYF. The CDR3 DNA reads TGTGCCAGCAGTTACTCCAACACCTACGAGCAGTACTTC.

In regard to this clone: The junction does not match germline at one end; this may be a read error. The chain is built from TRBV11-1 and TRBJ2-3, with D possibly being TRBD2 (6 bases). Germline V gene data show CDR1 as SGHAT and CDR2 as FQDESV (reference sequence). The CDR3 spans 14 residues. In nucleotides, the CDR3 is TGTGCCAGCAGTTTAGCGGCTAGCACAGATACGCAGTATTTT. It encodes CASSLAASTDTQYF.

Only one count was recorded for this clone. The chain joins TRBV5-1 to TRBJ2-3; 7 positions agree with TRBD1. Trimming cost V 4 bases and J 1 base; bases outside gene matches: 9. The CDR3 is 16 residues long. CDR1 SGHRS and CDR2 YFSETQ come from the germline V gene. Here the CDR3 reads CASSGGQATGTDTQYF. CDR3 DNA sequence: TGCGCCAGCAGCGGCGGACAGGCGACGGGCACAGATACGCAGTATTTT. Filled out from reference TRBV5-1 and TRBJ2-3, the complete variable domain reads KAGVTQTPRYLIKTRGQQVTLSCSPISGHRSVSWYQQTPGQGLQFLFEYFSETQRNKGNFPGRFSGRQFSNSRSEMNVSTLELGDSALYLCASSGGQATGTDTQYFGPGTRLTVL.

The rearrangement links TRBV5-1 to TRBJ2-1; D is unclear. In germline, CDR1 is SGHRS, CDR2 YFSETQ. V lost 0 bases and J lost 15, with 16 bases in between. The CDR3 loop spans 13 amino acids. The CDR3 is CASSLEDSTRTFF. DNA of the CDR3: TGCGCCAGCAGCTTGGAGGATTCGACACGAACGTTCTTC.

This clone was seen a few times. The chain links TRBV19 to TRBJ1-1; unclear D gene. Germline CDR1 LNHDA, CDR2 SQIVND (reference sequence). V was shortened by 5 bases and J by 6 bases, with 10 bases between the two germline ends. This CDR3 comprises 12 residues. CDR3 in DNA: TGTGCCAGTAGTCCCGAATACGCTGAAGCTTTCTTT. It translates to CASSPEYAEAFF.

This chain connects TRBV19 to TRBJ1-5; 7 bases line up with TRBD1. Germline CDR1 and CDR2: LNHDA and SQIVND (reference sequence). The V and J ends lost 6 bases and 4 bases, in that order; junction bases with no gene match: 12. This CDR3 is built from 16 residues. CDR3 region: CASRKLQGSGNQPQHF. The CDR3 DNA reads TGTGCCAGTAGGAAACTACAGGGGTCGGGTAATCAGCCCCAGCATTTT.

CDR3 bases: TGTGCCAGCAGCTCACGACAGGGCGATGTCAAAAACATTCAGTACTTC. It translates to CASSSRQGDVKNIQYF. The chain uses TRBV11-3 and TRBJ2-4; 7 nucleotides line up with TRBD1. Germline V gene lookup returns CDR1 SGHNT and CDR2 YENEEA. V was pared by 4 bases and J by 3 bases, with 9 bases of the junction left unmatched. The CDR3 runs to 16 residues.

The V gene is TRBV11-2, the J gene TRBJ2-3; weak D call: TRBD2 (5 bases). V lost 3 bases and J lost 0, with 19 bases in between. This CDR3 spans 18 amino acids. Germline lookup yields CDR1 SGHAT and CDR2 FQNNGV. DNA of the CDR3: TGTGCCAGCAGCTTCCTCTTGGCGGGTCGTGCTAGCACAGATACGCAGTATTTT. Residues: CASSFLLAGRASTDTQYF.

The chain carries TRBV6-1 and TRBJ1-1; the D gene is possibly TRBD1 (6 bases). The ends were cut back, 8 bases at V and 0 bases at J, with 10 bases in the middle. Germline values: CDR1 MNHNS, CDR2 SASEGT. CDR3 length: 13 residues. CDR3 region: CASRQAMNTEAFF. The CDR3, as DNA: TGTGCCAGCCGACAGGCAATGAACACTGAAGCTTTCTTT.

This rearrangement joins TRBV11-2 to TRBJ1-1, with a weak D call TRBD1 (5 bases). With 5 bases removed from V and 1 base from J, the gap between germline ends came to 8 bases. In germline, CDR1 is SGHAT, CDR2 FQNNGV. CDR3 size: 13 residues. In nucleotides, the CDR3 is TGTGCCAGCAGCCACGACAGGAACACTGAAGCTTTCTTT. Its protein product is CASSHDRNTEAFF.

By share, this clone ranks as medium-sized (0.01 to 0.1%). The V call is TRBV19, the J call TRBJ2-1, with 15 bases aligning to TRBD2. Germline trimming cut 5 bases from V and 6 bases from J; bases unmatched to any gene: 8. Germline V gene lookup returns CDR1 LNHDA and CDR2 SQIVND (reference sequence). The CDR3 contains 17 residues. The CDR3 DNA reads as TGTGCCAGTAGTCCCGGACTAGCGGGAGGGCCAGGCAATGAGCAGTTCTTC. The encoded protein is CASSPGLAGGPGNEQFF. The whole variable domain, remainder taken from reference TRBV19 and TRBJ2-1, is DGGITQSPKYLFRKEGQNVTLSCEQNLNHDAMYWYRQDPGQGLRLIYYSQIVNDFQKGDIAEGYSVSREKKESFPLTVTSAQKNPTAFYLCASSPGLAGGPGNEQFFGPGTRLTVL.

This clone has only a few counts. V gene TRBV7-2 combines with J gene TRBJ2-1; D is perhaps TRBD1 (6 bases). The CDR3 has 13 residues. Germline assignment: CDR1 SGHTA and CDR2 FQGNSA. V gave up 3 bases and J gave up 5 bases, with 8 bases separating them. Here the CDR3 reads CASSLGANNEQFF. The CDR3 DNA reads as TGTGCCAGCAGCTTGGGGGCCAACAATGAGCAGTTCTTC.

Here the CDR3 DNA reads TGTGCCAGCTCAAGGACCGCTAGCTCCTACGAGCAGTACTTC. This translates into CASSRTASSYEQYF. The chain carries TRBV6-6 and TRBJ2-7; D is ambiguous. Germline V lookup: CDR1 MNHNY, CDR2 SVGAGI (reference sequence). The CDR3 sequence is 14 residues long. V lost 8 bases and J 0 bases, leaving 14 bases between the germline ends.

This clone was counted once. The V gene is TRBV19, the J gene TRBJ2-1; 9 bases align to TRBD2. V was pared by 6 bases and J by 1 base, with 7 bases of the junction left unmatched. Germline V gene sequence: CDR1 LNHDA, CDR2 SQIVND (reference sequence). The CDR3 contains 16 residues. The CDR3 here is CASSNLAGPSYNEQFF. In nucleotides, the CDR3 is TGTGCCAGTAGCAACCTAGCGGGGCCGTCCTACAATGAGCAGTTCTTC.

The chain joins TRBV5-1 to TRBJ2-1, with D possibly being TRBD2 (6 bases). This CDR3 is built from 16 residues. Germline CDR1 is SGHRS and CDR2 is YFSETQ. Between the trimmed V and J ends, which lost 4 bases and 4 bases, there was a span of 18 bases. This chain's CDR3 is CASSQPRDSTYNEQFF. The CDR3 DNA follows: TGCGCCAGCAGCCAACCGAGGGACTCAACATACAATGAGCAGTTCTTC.

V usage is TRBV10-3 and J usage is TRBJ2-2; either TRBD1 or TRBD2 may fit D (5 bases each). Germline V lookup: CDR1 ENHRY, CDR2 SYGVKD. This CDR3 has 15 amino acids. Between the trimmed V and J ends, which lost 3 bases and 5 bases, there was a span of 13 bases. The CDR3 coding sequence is TGTGCCATCAGTGAAAGGGGAGTGGGGACCGGGGAGCTGTTTTTT. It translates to CAISERGVGTGELFF.